This T cell receptor (beta chain) is drawn from a study of T-cell memory formation after mild COVID-19. TCRdb used MiXCR to reprocess the 5' RACE reads, holding one entry per CDR3 protein. The table records approximately 150,000 distinct CDR3 sequences, roughly 6.2% of them present only once. This clonotype has at least ten counts. The antigen is undetermined. Losses at the gene ends were 5 bases for V and 3 bases for J; bases not matched to a gene: 5. The germline gives CDR1 KGHDR, CDR2 SFDVKD. CDR3 length equals 15 residues. Findings of the study overall: The authors left the SARS-CoV-2 specificity of second-wave clones peaking on day 37 unconfirmed. Cross-reactive memory appears to have joined, as suggested by some responding clones showing up in pre-infection memory.

The sample consisted of PBMCs or a T cell subset sorted from them (not recorded which). The receptor was isolated from an adult woman who had mild COVID-19 (a few samples of this study predate the infection). Cell type and time point are not known. The chain joins TRBV24-1 to TRBJ2-5, with TRBD1 identical over 10 bases. CDR3 bases: TGTGCCACCAGTGGACAGGGGGCAGTGGAAGAGACCCAGTACTTC. Residues: CATSGQGAVEETQYF.